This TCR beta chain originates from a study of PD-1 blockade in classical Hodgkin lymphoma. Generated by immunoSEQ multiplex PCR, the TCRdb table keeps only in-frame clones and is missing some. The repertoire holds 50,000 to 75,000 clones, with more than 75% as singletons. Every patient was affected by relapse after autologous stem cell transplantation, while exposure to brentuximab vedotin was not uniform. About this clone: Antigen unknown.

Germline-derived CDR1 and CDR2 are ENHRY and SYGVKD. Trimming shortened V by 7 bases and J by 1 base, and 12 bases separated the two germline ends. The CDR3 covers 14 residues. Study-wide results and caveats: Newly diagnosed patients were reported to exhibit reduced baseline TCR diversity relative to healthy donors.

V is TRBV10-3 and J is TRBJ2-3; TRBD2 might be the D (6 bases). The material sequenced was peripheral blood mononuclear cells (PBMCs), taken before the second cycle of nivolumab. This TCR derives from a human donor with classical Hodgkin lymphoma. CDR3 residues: CAINPSERTDTQYF. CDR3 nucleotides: TGTGCCATCAACCCTAGCGAACGCACAGATACGCAGTATTTT.